This entry is about one T cell receptor beta chain. The antigen is unknown. This sample stems from a study of cytomegalovirus exposure and HLA in healthy donors. At the level of the study: Approximately 180 million T cells yielded approximately 110 million unique TCR beta sequences in earlier analysis. Regarding the study as a whole: Certain sequence variants were highly shared and formed a cluster, and this cluster was likely a sequencing artifact.

In the PCR, 60 Vbeta and 13 Jbeta primers were used. Repertoires were generated with immunoSEQ multiplex PCR, while TCRdb's copy carries only in-frame clones and drops some. The top ten hold about 1% of the sample, which has around 130,000 clones, 82% seen once. V lost 5 bases, J lost 5 bases, and 5 bases stayed unmatched. CDR1 is SGDLS, CDR2 YYNGEE, per germline. CDR3 length equals 14 residues. This clonotype originated in a boy aged 5-17 years in good health and CMV-seronegative. The sample comprised PBMCs. The chain recombines TRBV9 with TRBJ2-7; TRBD2 matches 12 bases. The CDR3 DNA follows: TGTGCCAGCAGTTCTAGCGGGAGGGAAGACGAGCAGTACTTC. This gives the protein CASSSSGREDEQYF.